This record concerns one T cell receptor (beta chain) sequence. Its specificity is not known. The record originates from a study of cytomegalovirus exposure and HLA in healthy donors. Findings of the study overall: Owing to their indistinguishability, certain V segments, notably TRBV6-2 and TRBV6-3, were excluded.

PCR was performed using 60 Vbeta and 13 Jbeta primers. Sequencing was performed with immunoSEQ multiplex PCR; in TCRdb, only in-frame clones are kept and a portion is missing. The sample shows approximately 180,000 clones, roughly four fifths of them seen only once. The CDR3 runs to 14 residues. Between the trimmed V and J ends, which lost 2 bases and 0 bases, there was a span of 6 bases. Germline values: CDR1 SGHRS, CDR2 YFSETQ. The source material was PBMCs. This sequence joins TRBV5-1 and TRBJ2-1; D not resolved. The clonotype was recovered from a male donor in good health and CMV-seronegative. CDR3 DNA sequence: TGCGCCAGCAGCTTAACGAGCTCCTACAATGAGCAGTTCTTC. Its protein product is CASSLTSSYNEQFF.